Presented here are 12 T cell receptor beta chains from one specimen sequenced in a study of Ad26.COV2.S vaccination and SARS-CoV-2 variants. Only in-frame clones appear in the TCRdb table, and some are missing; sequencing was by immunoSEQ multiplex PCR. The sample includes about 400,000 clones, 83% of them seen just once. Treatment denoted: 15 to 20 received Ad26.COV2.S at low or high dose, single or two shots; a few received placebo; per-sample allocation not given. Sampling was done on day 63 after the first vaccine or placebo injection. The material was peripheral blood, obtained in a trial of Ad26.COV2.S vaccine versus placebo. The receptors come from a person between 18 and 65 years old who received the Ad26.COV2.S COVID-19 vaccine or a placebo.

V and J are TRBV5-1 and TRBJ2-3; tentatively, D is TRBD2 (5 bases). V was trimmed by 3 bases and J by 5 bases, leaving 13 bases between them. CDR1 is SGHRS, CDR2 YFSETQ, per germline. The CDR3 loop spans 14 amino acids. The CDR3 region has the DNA TGCGCCAGCAGCTCGGGAACTCCCAGAGATACGCAGTATTTT. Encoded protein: CASSSGTPRDTQYF.

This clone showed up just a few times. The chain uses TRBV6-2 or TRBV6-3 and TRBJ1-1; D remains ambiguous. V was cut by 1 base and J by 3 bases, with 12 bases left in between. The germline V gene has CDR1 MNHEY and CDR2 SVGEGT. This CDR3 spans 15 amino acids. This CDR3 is CASSYLLVGDTEAFF. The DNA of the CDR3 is TGTGCCAGCAGTTACTTACTCGTAGGTGACACTGAAGCTTTCTTT.

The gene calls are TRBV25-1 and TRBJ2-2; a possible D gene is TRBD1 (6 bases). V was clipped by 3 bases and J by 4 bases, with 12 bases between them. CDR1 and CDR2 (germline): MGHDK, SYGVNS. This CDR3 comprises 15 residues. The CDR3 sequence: CASSDPGQLTGELFF. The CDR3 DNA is TGTGCCAGCAGTGACCCCGGACAGCTCACCGGGGAGCTGTTTTTT.

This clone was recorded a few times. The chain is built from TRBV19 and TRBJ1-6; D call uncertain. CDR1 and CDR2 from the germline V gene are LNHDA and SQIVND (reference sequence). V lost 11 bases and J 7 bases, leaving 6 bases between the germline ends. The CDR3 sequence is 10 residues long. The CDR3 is CAGKNSPLHF. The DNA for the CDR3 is TGTGCCGGCAAGAATTCACCCCTCCACTTT.

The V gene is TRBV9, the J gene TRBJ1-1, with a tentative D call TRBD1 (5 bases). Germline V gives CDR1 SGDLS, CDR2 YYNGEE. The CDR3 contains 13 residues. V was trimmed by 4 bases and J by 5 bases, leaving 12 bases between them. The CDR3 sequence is CASSPMGGTEAFF. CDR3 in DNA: TGTGCCAGCAGCCCCATGGGGGGGACTGAAGCTTTCTTT.

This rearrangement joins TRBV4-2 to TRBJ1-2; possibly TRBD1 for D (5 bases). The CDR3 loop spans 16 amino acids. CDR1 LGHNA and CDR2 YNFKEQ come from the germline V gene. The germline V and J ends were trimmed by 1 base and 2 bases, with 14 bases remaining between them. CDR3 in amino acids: CASSQGELTANYGYTF. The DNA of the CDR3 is TGTGCCAGCAGCCAAGGAGAGTTGACAGCCAACTATGGCTACACCTTC.

The chain's CDR3 is CASSTVAPRTSGPTGELFF. Written as DNA, the CDR3 is TGTGCCAGCAGCACCGTAGCCCCGAGGACTAGCGGACCCACCGGGGAGCTGTTTTTT. The chain links TRBV7-9 to TRBJ2-2, with 10 bases that match TRBD2. The V gene's germline CDR1 is SEHNR and CDR2 FQNEAQ (reference sequence). V gave up 5 bases and J gave up 4 bases; unmatched junction bases: 16. CDR3 size: 19 residues.

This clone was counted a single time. The CDR3 loop reads CATSVEREGLGDTQYF. In DNA, the CDR3 is TGTGCCACCAGTGTGGAGCGGGAGGGCCTAGGAGACACGCAGTATTTT. The chain employs TRBV24-1 and TRBJ2-3; 10 bases line up with TRBD2. Trimming removed 5 bases from V and 9 bases from J; junction bases left unmatched: 13. The germline V gene has CDR1 KGHDR and CDR2 SFDVKD. The CDR3 runs 16 residues.

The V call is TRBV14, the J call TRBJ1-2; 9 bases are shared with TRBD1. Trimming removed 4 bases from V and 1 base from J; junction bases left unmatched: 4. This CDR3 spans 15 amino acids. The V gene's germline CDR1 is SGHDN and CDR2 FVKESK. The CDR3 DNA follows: TGTGCCAGCAGCCGGACAGGGGCGGGTAACTATGGCTACACCTTC. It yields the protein CASSRTGAGNYGYTF.

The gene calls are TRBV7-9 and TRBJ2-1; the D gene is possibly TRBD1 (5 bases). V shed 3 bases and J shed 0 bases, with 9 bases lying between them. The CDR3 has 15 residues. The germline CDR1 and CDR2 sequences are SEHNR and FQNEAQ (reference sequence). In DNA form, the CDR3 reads TGTGCCAGCAGCTTTCTCCAGGGCTCCTACAATGAGCAGTTCTTC. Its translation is CASSFLQGSYNEQFF.

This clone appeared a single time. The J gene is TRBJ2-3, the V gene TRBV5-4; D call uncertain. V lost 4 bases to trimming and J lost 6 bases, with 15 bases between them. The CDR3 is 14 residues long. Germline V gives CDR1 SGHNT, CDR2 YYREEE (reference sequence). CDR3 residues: CASSTATDLDTQYF. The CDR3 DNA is TGTGCCAGCAGCACTGCAACCGACTTGGATACGCAGTATTTT. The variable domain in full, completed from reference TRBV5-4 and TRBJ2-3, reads ETGVTQSPTHLIKTRGQQVTLRCSSQSGHNTVSWYQQALGQGPQFIFQYYREEENGRGNFPPRFSGLQFPNYSSELNVNALELDDSALYLCASSTATDLDTQYFGPGTRLTVL.

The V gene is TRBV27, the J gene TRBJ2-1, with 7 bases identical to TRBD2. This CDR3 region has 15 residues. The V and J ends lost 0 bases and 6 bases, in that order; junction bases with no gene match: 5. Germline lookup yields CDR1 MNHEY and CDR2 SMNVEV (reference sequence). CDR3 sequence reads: CASSLSVWGGNEQFF. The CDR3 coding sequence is TGTGCCAGCAGTTTATCTGTCTGGGGGGGCAATGAGCAGTTCTTC.